Listed below are T cell receptor beta chains from one sample, sequenced in a study of beta chain features in type 1 diabetes. Repertoires were generated with immunoSEQ multiplex PCR, while TCRdb's copy carries only in-frame clones and drops some. This table has 120,000 to 150,000 clones, approximately 13% appearing once. What was sequenced was central memory CD4+ T cells from blood. These receptors all come from a young man with type 1 diabetes. CDR3s include the opening cysteine and the closing phenylalanine or tryptophan. The D gene is left open where the match is weak. Size values are once, few and many counts, or a class for expanded clones, and some rows have none.

d_gene	v_gene	abundance	j_gene	CDR3aa	CDR3nt
TRBD1	TRBV6-5	-	TRBJ1-2	CASGDRANYGYTF	TGTGCCAGCGGAGACAGGGCGAACTATGGCTACACCTTC
-	TRBV9	few	TRBJ2-7	CASSGAGHGSYEQYF	TGTGCCAGCAGCGGGGCGGGGCACGGCTCCTACGAGCAGTACTTC
-	TRBV6-1	few	TRBJ2-3	CASSDPGADTQYF	TGTGCCAGCAGTGACCCCGGGGCAGATACGCAGTATTTT
-	TRBV2	-	TRBJ1-2	CASSITLGYGYTF	TGTGCCAGCAGCATCACCCTGGGCTATGGCTACACCTTC
-	TRBV7-9	-	TRBJ2-5	CASSSRPLETQYF	TGTGCCAGCAGCTCCCGCCCACTAGAGACCCAGTACTTC
-	TRBV30	-	TRBJ2-2	CAWSPLGRELFF	TGTGCCTGGAGTCCCCTGGGGAGGGAGCTGTTTTTT
-	TRBV5-1	few	TRBJ2-5	CASSPGGVQETQYF	TGCGCCAGCAGCCCGGGTGGGGTTCAAGAGACCCAGTACTTC
-	TRBV18	-	TRBJ2-7	CASSSDNSYEQYF	TGTGCCAGCTCGTCCGACAACTCCTACGAGCAGTACTTC
TRBD1	TRBV7-9	few	TRBJ1-6	CASSPRTGGDSPLHF	TGTGCCAGCAGCCCAAGGACAGGGGGGGATTCACCCCTCCACTTT
-	TRBV4-1	few	TRBJ2-1	CASSRPGRDPSNEQFF	TGCGCCAGCAGCCGGCCCGGACGGGACCCCAGCAATGAGCAGTTCTTC
-	TRBV27	-	TRBJ2-7	CASSPTPDTQRAQYF	TGTGCCAGCAGTCCCACCCCGGACACCCAAAGGGCGCAGTACTTC
-	TRBV6-1	few	TRBJ2-3	CASMSREADTQYF	TGTGCCAGCATGTCCAGGGAGGCAGATACGCAGTATTTT
TRBD2	TRBV9	-	TRBJ2-2	CASSRRGVGLARGELFF	TGTGCCAGCAGCCGCAGAGGGGTAGGACTAGCGAGAGGGGAGCTGTTTTTT
TRBD1	TRBV30	-	TRBJ1-2	CAWAYPPGQGYGYTF	TGTGCCTGGGCTTATCCACCGGGACAGGGCTATGGCTACACCTTC
-	TRBV27	-	TRBJ2-5	CASSLSPIGGAVETQYF	TGTGCCAGCAGTTTATCTCCCATTGGGGGGGCAGTAGAGACCCAGTACTTC
-	TRBV29-1	-	TRBJ2-7	CSVLGGRASYEQYF	TGCAGCGTCCTCGGGGGCCGCGCCTCCTACGAGCAGTACTTC